A single sample gave rise to the 5 T cell receptor beta chains below, sequenced in a study of T cells in Graves' hyperthyroidism and ophthalmopathy (dated by TCRdb to between 2019 and 2020). The receptor library was made with multiplex PCR. The reads were generated on an Illumina HiSeq 2000. Amplification of TCR beta CDR3 regions was carried out from RNA transcripts. The TCR CDR3 was subjected to a first round of RT-PCR using the HTBI primer set and the Qiagen OneStep RT-PCR kit. TCRdb redid the processing of the public reads, applying fastp at Q25 and MiXCR, and retained in-frame beta chains. Rows matching on CDR3 protein sequence are summarized as one entry with the most common DNA and genes. The sample data list 450,000 to 550,000 distinct CDR3 sequences, and 24% of these were observed just once. 11% of the sample rests with the top ten. Sequencing was done on a sample of blood. The receptors shown here come from a woman aged 25 to 45 with Graves' ophthalmopathy.

This clonotype has only a few counts. The chain is built from TRBV12-3 or TRBV12-4 and TRBJ2-7; 8 positions agree with TRBD1. Trimming took 5 bases from V and 1 from J; bases not matched to a gene: 4. The CDR3 is 14 amino acids. The CDR3 region has the DNA TGTGCCAGCAGTATCCGGGACAGGTCCTACGAGCAGTACTTC. Its protein is CASSIRDRSYEQYF.

The V call is TRBV12-3 or TRBV12-4, the J call TRBJ1-1; possible D gene TRBD1, 6 bases. The CDR3 runs to 13 residues. V dropped 2 bases and J dropped 11 bases, with 15 bases sitting between them. CDR3 nucleotide sequence: TGTGCCAGCAGTTTATTGTTGGACAGTGACGCTTTCTTT. This codes for CASSLLLDSDAFF.

This clonotype was picked up a small number of times. The chain links TRBV9 to TRBJ2-2; D tentatively reads TRBD1 or TRBD2 (5 bases each). The CDR3 extends over 10 amino acids. Per the germline V gene, CDR1 is SGDLS and CDR2 is YYNGEE. Trimming left V 7 bases short and J 7 bases short, with 5 bases between. The CDR3, as DNA: TGTGCCAGCGGGGGCGGGGAGCTGTTTTTT. This codes for CASGGGELFF.

The chain combines TRBV12-3 or TRBV12-4 with TRBJ1-6, with D tentatively TRBD1 (6 bases). CDR3 length equals 15 residues. The V end was cut by 5 bases, the J end by 6 bases, with 14 bases between. The DNA of the CDR3 is TGTGCCAGCAGTGCTAGATGGGACATTAATTCACCCCTCCACTTT. As protein: CASSARWDINSPLHF.

This clonotype was counted ten times or more. This chain joins TRBV29-1 and TRBJ2-6, with TRBD2 as a possible D gene (5 bases). This CDR3 spans 15 amino acids. In germline, CDR1 is SQVTM, CDR2 ANQGSEA. With 3 bases removed from V and 0 bases from J, the gap between germline ends came to 9 bases. CDR3 in DNA: TGCAGCGTTGACACGGGAACCTCTGGGGCCAACGTCCTGACTTTC. The encoded protein is CSVDTGTSGANVLTF.